The 17 T cell receptor beta chains presented below share a single source sample, sequenced in a study of cytomegalovirus exposure and HLA in healthy donors. The PCR employed 60 Vbeta primers together with 13 Jbeta primers. The method was immunoSEQ multiplex PCR; TCRdb's version includes in-frame clones alone and lacks a portion of them. The sample has 85,000 to 130,000 clones, about two thirds seen once. The sequenced sample was PBMCs. These receptors were taken from a female donor in good health and CMV-seronegative.

V usage is TRBV11-3 and J usage is TRBJ2-5, with a weak D call TRBD2 (6 bases). V lost 4 bases and J lost 1, with 16 bases in between. The germline gives CDR1 SGHNT, CDR2 YENEEA. The CDR3 has 16 amino acids. This chain's CDR3 is CASSSLRRRAQETQYF. CDR3 in DNA: TGTGCCAGCAGCTCCCTACGACGGAGGGCCCAAGAGACCCAGTACTTC. Combining the CDR3 with reference TRBV11-3 and TRBJ2-5 gives the whole variable domain EAGVVQSPRYKIIEKKQPVAFWCNPISGHNTLYWYLQNLGQGPELLIRYENEEAVDDSQLPKDRFSAERLKGVDSTLKIQPAELGDSAVYLCASSSLRRRAQETQYFGPGTRLLVL.

V gene TRBV4-2 combines with J gene TRBJ2-3, with 9 bases matching TRBD1. V shed 0 bases and J 8 bases; nucleotides not matched to a gene: 9. The CDR3 spans 16 residues. From germline, CDR1 is LGHNA and CDR2 YNFKEQ. The CDR3 DNA reads TGTGCCAGCAGCCAAGAACAGACAGGGGGAGCAGGTACGCAGTATTTT. Translated, it gives CASSQEQTGGAGTQYF.

This clone was counted a few times. The chain is built from TRBV15 and TRBJ2-6; the D gene is possibly TRBD2 (6 bases). This CDR3 is built from 16 residues. V lost 5 bases to trimming and J lost 1 base, with 12 bases between them. Germline V gives CDR1 LNHNV, CDR2 YYDKDF (reference sequence). The CDR3 sequence is CATSWDLGSGANVLTF. DNA for the CDR3: TGTGCCACCAGCTGGGACTTAGGATCTGGGGCCAACGTCCTGACTTTC. Full variable domain (missing parts from reference TRBV15 and TRBJ2-6): DAMVIQNPRYQVTQFGKPVTLSCSQTLNHNVMYWYQQKSSQAPKLLFHYYDKDFNNEADTPDNFQSRRPNTSFCFLDIRSPGLGDTAMYLCATSWDLGSGANVLTFGAGSRLTVL.

This clone was counted a single time. The rearrangement joins TRBV6-5 to TRBJ2-2; D is ambiguous. V was shortened by 7 bases and J by 5 bases, with 11 bases between the two germline ends. The CDR3 length is 13 residues. Germline V CDR1 and CDR2: MNHEY, SVGAGI. The CDR3 here is CASTPRLTGELFF. For the CDR3, the DNA is TGTGCCAGCACCCCACGGTTGACCGGGGAGCTGTTTTTT.

The gene calls are TRBV5-8 and TRBJ1-1; tentatively, D is TRBD1 (5 bases). The CDR3 is 19 amino acids. Per the germline V gene, CDR1 is SGHTS and CDR2 is YDEGEE. Trimming took 1 base from V and 1 from J, leaving 23 bases between them. CDR3 bases: TGTGCCAGCAGCTTGATAAGGGGCAGACAGCCCCATTCGAACACTGAAGCTTTCTTT. This gives the protein CASSLIRGRQPHSNTEAFF.

This rearrangement joins TRBV5-1 to TRBJ2-7, with D possibly being TRBD1 (6 bases). There are 14 residues in the CDR3. Deletions cut 4 bases from V and 6 bases from J, with 17 bases between. Germline V gives CDR1 SGHRS, CDR2 YFSETQ. The CDR3 is CASSPGLGAGEQYF. The CDR3, as DNA: TGCGCCAGCAGCCCCGGCCTGGGGGCGGGCGAGCAGTACTTC.

This clone appeared a few times. V and J are TRBV10-3 and TRBJ2-5; 7 bases line up with TRBD1. Trimming cost V 10 bases and J 9 bases; bases outside gene matches: 14. Germline V gene lookup returns CDR1 ENHRY and CDR2 SYGVKD. The CDR3 has 13 amino acids. CDR3 sequence: CATDHGQDQPQYF. The CDR3 nucleotides read TGTGCCACCGACCACGGACAGGACCAGCCCCAGTACTTC.

This chain links TRBV11-2 with TRBJ2-1, with 7 bases lining up with TRBD2. Germline V gene sequence: CDR1 SGHAT, CDR2 FQNNGV. The CDR3 is 13 amino acids. The ends lost 1 base at V and 15 bases at J; junction bases unmatched: 9. CDR3 in amino acids: CASSLGDYLDRFF. The CDR3 DNA reads TGTGCCAGCAGCTTAGGGGACTATCTCGACAGGTTCTTC. Together with reference TRBV11-2 and TRBJ2-1, the CDR3 gives the full variable domain: EAGVAQSPRYKIIEKRQSVAFWCNPISGHATLYWYQQILGQGPKLLIQFQNNGVVDDSQLPKDRFSAERLKGVDSTLKIQPAKLEDSAVYLCASSLGDYLDRFFGPGTRLTVL.

This sequence joins TRBV29-1 and TRBJ1-1, with D unresolved. This CDR3 region has 14 residues. Germline V CDR1 and CDR2: SQVTM, ANQGSEA. V was trimmed by 3 bases and J by 3 bases, leaving 14 bases between them. As DNA, the CDR3 is TGCAGCGTTGACGAGAGCTATCGGTACACTGAAGCTTTCTTT. It encodes CSVDESYRYTEAFF.

V and J are TRBV7-6 and TRBJ2-2, with D perhaps matching TRBD2 (6 bases). The CDR3 is made up of 14 amino acids. Germline-derived CDR1 and CDR2 are SGHVS and FNYEAQ. The V and J ends lost 1 base and 5 bases respectively, with 8 bases between them. CDR3 in amino acids: CASSLVGGTGELFF. In DNA form, the CDR3 reads TGTGCCAGCAGCTTAGTGGGGGGAACCGGGGAGCTGTTTTTT.

This sequence joins TRBV5-1 and TRBJ2-1; 7 nucleotides line up with TRBD1. This CDR3 spans 15 amino acids. The V and J ends lost 4 bases and 2 bases, in that order; junction bases with no gene match: 6. In germline, CDR1 is SGHRS, CDR2 YFSETQ. The CDR3 sequence: CASSVDRPPYNEQFF. The CDR3 nucleotides read TGCGCCAGCAGCGTGGACAGGCCCCCCTACAATGAGCAGTTCTTC. Drawing the rest from reference TRBV5-1 and TRBJ2-1, the complete variable domain is KAGVTQTPRYLIKTRGQQVTLSCSPISGHRSVSWYQQTPGQGLQFLFEYFSETQRNKGNFPGRFSGRQFSNSRSEMNVSTLELGDSALYLCASSVDRPPYNEQFFGPGTRLTVL.

The chain recombines TRBV4-2 with TRBJ1-4; 9 bases match TRBD1. The V segment lost 1 base and the J segment 3 bases; nucleotides outside the gene matches: 6. CDR1 and CDR2 from the germline V gene are LGHNA and YNFKEQ. This CDR3 is 17 amino acids long. For the CDR3, the DNA is TGTGCCAGCAGCCAAGGTACAGGGGGCCTGGCTAATGAAAAACTGTTTTTT. Protein sequence: CASSQGTGGLANEKLFF.

The rearrangement uses TRBV5-1 and TRBJ2-5, with no clear D. Per the germline V gene, CDR1 is SGHRS and CDR2 is YFSETQ. The V and J ends lost 3 bases and 4 bases respectively, with 4 bases between them. This CDR3 is built from 11 residues. CDR3 protein: CASSSGETQYF. The CDR3 nucleotides read TGCGCCAGCAGCTCGGGAGAGACCCAGTACTTC.

The chain has TRBV27 and TRBJ2-1, with 7 bases lining up with TRBD1. CDR1 MNHEY and CDR2 SMNVEV come from the germline V gene (reference sequence). The trim removed 5 bases at V and 2 bases at J, leaving 6 bases unmatched. This CDR3 is built from 15 residues. In DNA form, the CDR3 reads TGTGCCAGCAGTGCCGACAGGGATCCCTACAATGAGCAGTTCTTC. Its protein product is CASSADRDPYNEQFF.

This clone was recorded a few times. This sequence joins TRBV30 and TRBJ2-4, with D perhaps matching TRBD2 (5 bases). The germline V gene has CDR1 GTSNPN and CDR2 SVGIG (reference sequence). CDR3 length: 15 residues. The V end was cut by 0 bases, the J end by 10 bases, with 19 bases between. The DNA for the CDR3 is TGTGCCTGGAGTGTGATAAGTGGAGGCCCAGTAATTCAGTACTTC. Translating it yields CAWSVISGGPVIQYF. Combining the CDR3 with reference TRBV30 and TRBJ2-4 gives the whole variable domain SQTIHQWPATLVQPVGSPLSLECTVEGTSNPNLYWYRQAAGRGLQLLFYSVGIGQISSEVPQNLSASRPQDRQFILSSKKLLLSDSGFYLCAWSVISGGPVIQYFGAGTRLSVL.

V and J are TRBV6-5 and TRBJ2-5; 8 bases match TRBD1. The CDR3 contains 14 residues. V lost 5 bases and J lost 3; bases outside the gene matches: 5. Germline lookup yields CDR1 MNHEY and CDR2 SVGAGI. CDR3 amino acids: CASSNPGQEETQYF. In nucleotides, the CDR3 is TGTGCCAGCAGTAACCCGGGACAGGAAGAGACCCAGTACTTC.

This rearrangement joins TRBV29-1 to TRBJ2-7, with 7 bases identical to TRBD1. This CDR3 is built from 13 residues. The V gene end was trimmed by 4 bases and the J gene end by 2 bases; junction bases not matched to a gene: 5. The germline V gene encodes CDR1 SQVTM and CDR2 ANQGSEA. The CDR3 DNA follows: TGCAGCGTTGCGCGACAGGGCCCCTACGAGCAGTACTTC. Its translation is CSVARQGPYEQYF.